The 25 T cell receptor beta chains below all came from one sample that was sequenced in a study of T-cell memory formation after mild COVID-19. In TCRdb, the 5' RACE reads were re-called with MiXCR into one record per CDR3 protein. The sample includes about 130,000 distinct CDR3 sequences, approximately 5.9% of them seen just once. The sample comprised PBMCs or a T cell subset sorted from them (not recorded which). The receptors stem from an adult woman who had mild COVID-19 (a few samples of this study predate the infection). Cell type and time point are not known.

This chain joins TRBV30 and TRBJ2-1; possibly TRBD2 for D (6 bases). Germline V lookup: CDR1 GTSNPN, CDR2 SVGIG (reference sequence). V lost 2 bases to trimming and J lost 14 bases, with 13 bases between them. The CDR3 runs to 11 residues. DNA of the CDR3: TGTGCCTGGAGTATACGGGAGAGTAAGTTCTTC. Translation gives CAWSIRESKFF.

This clonotype was observed a handful of times. The rearrangement uses TRBV18 and TRBJ1-4, with no clear D. This CDR3 spans 11 amino acids. Looked up from germline, CDR1 is KGHSH and CDR2 is LQKENI. V was cut by 4 bases and J by 12 bases, with 9 bases left in between. The CDR3 nucleotides are TGTGCCAGCTCACACGGACTGGAACTGTTTTTT. Its translation: CASSHGLELFF.

This clonotype appeared a few times. The genes are TRBV20-1 and TRBJ2-1, with no clear D. Looked up from germline, CDR1 is DFQATT and CDR2 is SNEGSKA (reference sequence). V shed 3 bases and J shed 0 bases, with 9 bases lying between them. CDR3 size: 14 residues. As DNA, the CDR3 is TGCAGTGCTAGGGCTCACGGCTCCTACAATGAGCAGTTCTTC. Its protein is CSARAHGSYNEQFF.

The CDR3 DNA reads as TGTGCCAGCAGCGCCAGCGCGGGGGGGTGGAATTCACCCCTCCACTTT. Translated: CASSASAGGWNSPLHF. The chain links TRBV9 to TRBJ1-6; the D gene is possibly TRBD1 (5 bases). This CDR3 spans 16 amino acids. V gave up 3 bases and J gave up 7 bases, with 17 bases separating them. CDR1 and CDR2 from the germline V gene are SGDLS and YYNGEE.

This clonotype was detected once. The chain joins TRBV7-2 to TRBJ2-1; 12 bases align to TRBD1. The CDR3 loop spans 17 amino acids. The ends lost 1 base at V and 9 bases at J; junction bases unmatched: 10. The V gene's germline CDR1 is SGHTA and CDR2 FQGNSA. CDR3 amino acids: CASSLGGPGQGASEQFF. The CDR3 bases are TGTGCCAGCAGCTTAGGGGGCCCGGGACAGGGGGCGAGTGAGCAGTTCTTC.

This clonotype was observed a handful of times. The chain is built from TRBV12-3 or TRBV12-4 and TRBJ1-2; D gene unclear. Trimming removed 1 base from V and 2 bases from J, with 11 bases in between. This CDR3 region has 15 residues. CDR3 sequence (DNA): TGTGCCAGCAGTTTAGACGGGGTTGTGAACTATGGCTACACCTTC. It encodes CASSLDGVVNYGYTF.

V gene TRBV20-1 combines with J gene TRBJ2-3, with D perhaps TRBD1 (5 bases). This CDR3 is built from 15 residues. Germline lookup yields CDR1 DFQATT and CDR2 SNEGSKA (reference sequence). V was trimmed by 3 bases and J by 0 bases, leaving 13 bases between them. This CDR3 reads CSASARQSSTDTQYF. Written as DNA, the CDR3 is TGCAGTGCTAGCGCTAGACAGAGCAGCACAGATACGCAGTATTTT.

The V and J genes are TRBV12-3 or TRBV12-4 and TRBJ2-7; the match to TRBD2 covers 7 bases. V lost 5 bases to trimming and J lost 1 base; unmatched junction nucleotides: 20. This CDR3 is 19 amino acids long. The CDR3 DNA follows: TGTGCCAGCAGTCCCCCTCAGCGGGGCCTAAGTCCCAAGTCCTACGAGCAGTACTTC. Its protein product is CASSPPQRGLSPKSYEQYF.

This clonotype showed up many times. At one end the junction does not follow the germline gene, possibly because of a read error. This chain joins TRBV7-7 and TRBJ2-2, with D tentatively TRBD1 or TRBD2 (6 bases each). Germline CDR1 reads SSHAT; CDR2 reads FNYEAQ (reference sequence). CDR3 length: 14 amino acids. In DNA form, the CDR3 reads TGTGCTAGCAGCGCCCAACAGGGAGGCGGGGAGCTGTTTTTT. This sequence encodes CASSAQQGGGELFF.

This clonotype was detected a few times. The chain couples TRBV5-1 to TRBJ2-4; the D gene is possibly TRBD2 (6 bases). The germline V gene encodes CDR1 SGHRS and CDR2 YFSETQ. With 0 bases removed from V and 3 bases from J, the gap between germline ends came to 13 bases. The CDR3 sequence is 16 residues long. Written as DNA, the CDR3 is TGCGCCAGCAGCTTGGAGGGGACTCGGGGCAAAAACATTCAGTACTTC. This gives the protein CASSLEGTRGKNIQYF.

The chain combines TRBV5-1 with TRBJ2-2, with no clear D. V lost 0 bases to trimming and J lost 6 bases, with 9 bases between them. The length of the CDR3 is 14 residues. Germline CDR1 is SGHRS and CDR2 is YFSETQ. DNA for the CDR3: TGCGCCAGCAGCTTGGGAACAGTGGCCGGGGAGCTGTTTTTT. Translated: CASSLGTVAGELFF. The full variable domain, with the rest looked up from reference TRBV5-1 and TRBJ2-2, is KAGVTQTPRYLIKTRGQQVTLSCSPISGHRSVSWYQQTPGQGLQFLFEYFSETQRNKGNFPGRFSGRQFSNSRSEMNVSTLELGDSALYLCASSLGTVAGELFFGEGSRLTVL.

The CDR3 protein is CASSAGMGHLYGYTF. DNA for the CDR3: TGCGCCAGCAGCGCCGGGATGGGGCACCTCTATGGCTACACCTTC. The chain joins TRBV5-1 to TRBJ1-2, with D perhaps matching TRBD1 (5 bases). Germline V CDR1 and CDR2: SGHRS, YFSETQ. Deletions cut 4 bases from V and 4 bases from J, with 17 bases between. The CDR3 spans 15 residues.

This clonotype was observed a handful of times. The chain uses TRBV12-3 or TRBV12-4 and TRBJ1-1; possible D gene TRBD1, 6 bases. The V end lost 2 bases, the J end lost 0 bases, and 16 bases lay between the germline ends. This CDR3 is built from 17 residues. CDR3 sequence: CASSLKGVLSMNTEAFF. DNA for the CDR3: TGTGCCAGCAGTTTAAAGGGGGTCCTTTCCATGAACACTGAAGCTTTCTTT.

V gene TRBV24-1 combines with J gene TRBJ2-3; 9 bases align to TRBD2. The CDR3 length is 16 residues. V lost 4 bases, J lost 6 bases, and 10 bases stayed unmatched. The V gene's germline CDR1 is KGHDR and CDR2 SFDVKD. CDR3 sequence: CATSDPSAGGSDTQYF. CDR3 DNA sequence: TGTGCCACCAGTGACCCGTCAGCGGGAGGATCTGATACGCAGTATTTT.

V is TRBV19 and J is TRBJ2-7; 9 bases are a match to TRBD1. V shed 7 bases and J 7 bases; nucleotides not matched to a gene: 11. Germline values: CDR1 LNHDA, CDR2 SQIVND (reference sequence). The CDR3 covers 14 residues. The DNA for the CDR3 is TGTGCCAGTAAAGGCGGGACAGGGCATATTGAGCAGTACTTC. Encoded protein: CASKGGTGHIEQYF.

The CDR3 DNA follows: TGCAGTGCTAGTCCCCTAGGGGAGCAGTTCTTC. It translates to CSASPLGEQFF. The V call is TRBV20-1, the J call TRBJ2-1; D not certain. The germline V and J ends were trimmed by 3 bases and 10 bases, with 10 bases remaining between them. CDR3 size: 11 residues. Germline CDR1 and CDR2: DFQATT and SNEGSKA (reference sequence).

The V gene is TRBV30, the J gene TRBJ1-1, with 10 bases identical to TRBD1. Trimming removed 2 bases from V and 12 bases from J; junction bases left unmatched: 9. Germline-derived CDR1 and CDR2 are GTSNPN and SVGIG (reference sequence). The CDR3 spans 13 residues. CDR3 sequence (DNA): TGTGCCTGGAGTCACCAGACAGGGGGCAAGACTTTCTTT. This codes for CAWSHQTGGKTFF.

This clonotype was seen ten or more times. This chain uses TRBV5-1 with TRBJ2-2; no firm D call. The germline V and J ends were trimmed by 1 base and 4 bases, with 5 bases remaining between them. CDR1 is SGHRS, CDR2 YFSETQ, per germline. This CDR3 has 13 amino acids. The CDR3 sequence is CASSLRVTGELFF. The CDR3 DNA follows: TGCGCCAGCAGCTTGAGGGTCACCGGGGAGCTGTTTTTT.

This clonotype has just a few counts. V usage is TRBV18 and J usage is TRBJ1-1; D is ambiguous. The CDR3 runs 14 residues. Trimming stripped 1 base from V and 0 bases from J, with 6 bases between. CDR1 is KGHSH and CDR2 is LQKENI in the germline V gene. CDR3 in DNA: TGTGCCAGCTCACCACAAAGTTTGAACACTGAAGCTTTCTTT. Protein product: CASSPQSLNTEAFF.

V and J are TRBV4-3 and TRBJ2-1, with D hard to call. V was clipped by 0 bases and J by 12 bases, with 9 bases between them. The germline V gene encodes CDR1 LGHNA and CDR2 YSLEER. The CDR3 loop spans 12 amino acids. CDR3 coding DNA: TGCGCCAGCAGCCAAGATAGGGCAGTGCAGTTCTTC. Its protein is CASSQDRAVQFF.

This clonotype occurred many times. This rearrangement joins TRBV12-3 or TRBV12-4 to TRBJ2-1, with 7 bases that match TRBD1. The CDR3 extends over 16 amino acids. Germline trimming cut 1 base from V and 0 bases from J; bases unmatched to any gene: 3. The CDR3 here is CASSLVGQSSYNEQFF. Here the CDR3 DNA reads TGTGCCAGCAGTTTAGTGGGACAGAGCTCCTACAATGAGCAGTTCTTC.

This clonotype was counted many times. The V and J genes are TRBV9 and TRBJ2-5; TRBD1 or TRBD2 may be the D gene (5 bases each). The CDR3 extends over 15 amino acids. V was cut by 1 base and J by 5 bases, with 15 bases left in between. Looked up from germline, CDR1 is SGDLS and CDR2 is YYNGEE. In DNA, the CDR3 is TGTGCCAGCAGCGTATCACCCGGGGCAGGGGAGACCCAGTACTTC. It yields the protein CASSVSPGAGETQYF.

This clonotype was recorded a few times. The CDR3 region is CASSQDPSTVGGLTGYTF. In DNA, the CDR3 is TGCGCCAGCAGCCAAGACCCCTCGACGGTCGGGGGGTTGACTGGCTACACCTTC. The chain uses TRBV4-1 and TRBJ1-2; TRBD1 might be the D (5 bases). Per the germline V gene, CDR1 is MGHRA and CDR2 is YSYEKL. V lost 0 bases, J lost 7 bases, and 24 bases lay in between. The CDR3 loop spans 18 amino acids.

The chain employs TRBV5-1 and TRBJ2-5, with TRBD2 as a possible D gene (5 bases). This CDR3 spans 16 amino acids. Germline values: CDR1 SGHRS, CDR2 YFSETQ. V gave up 4 bases and J gave up 5 bases, with 21 bases separating them. The CDR3 loop reads CASSPGLSSRRETQYF. Written as DNA, the CDR3 is TGCGCCAGCAGCCCGGGCCTGTCTAGCCGTCGGGAGACCCAGTACTTC.

This clonotype was recorded many times. The V and J genes are TRBV10-3 and TRBJ1-1; 7 bases are shared with TRBD1. The trim removed 7 bases at V and 5 bases at J, leaving 7 bases unmatched. The CDR3 has 13 amino acids. CDR1 and CDR2 (germline): ENHRY, SYGVKD. CDR3 sequence (DNA): TGTGCCATCAAGGGACAGAGGGAGACTGAAGCTTTCTTT. Its translation is CAIKGQRETEAFF.